These 15 T cell receptor beta chains came from one sample sequenced in a study of blood T cell repertoires in COVID-19. Profiling relied on immunoSEQ multiplex PCR, and the TCRdb table lists in-frame clones only, not all of them. Of more than 350,000 clones in the sample, roughly 88% were seen once. Sequenced sample: PBMCs or T cells enriched from blood (not recorded which). The receptors stem from a woman younger than 35 who had been exposed to COVID-19.

As for this clone: An end of the junction does not agree with germline; a read error may underlie this. The V call is TRBV7-7, the J call TRBJ2-5; maybe TRBD1 (6 bases). CDR1 is SSHAT and CDR2 is FNYEAQ in the germline V gene (reference sequence). The CDR3 length is 15 residues. DNA of the CDR3: TGTGCTAGCAGCTCCTCCGGGACAATTCAAGAGACCCAGTACTTC. Protein sequence: CASSSSGTIQETQYF.

The gene calls are TRBV6-1 and TRBJ2-7; TRBD2 aligns across 9 bases. Trimming took 3 bases from V and 3 from J; bases not matched to a gene: 21. The CDR3 runs to 20 residues. Germline V CDR1 and CDR2: MNHNS, SASEGT. For the CDR3, the DNA is TGTGCCAGCAGTGACATAAGTTCGGCTTATAGCGGGAGATCAATCTACGAGCAGTACTTC. As protein: CASSDISSAYSGRSIYEQYF.

The rearrangement uses TRBV28 and TRBJ2-7; 7 nucleotides align to TRBD2. The length of the CDR3 is 14 residues. V trimming: 2 bases; J trimming: 2 bases; junction bases outside the gene matches: 3. Germline V gives CDR1 MDHEN, CDR2 SYDVKM. The CDR3 nucleotides are TGTGCCAGCAGTTTAAGCGGGACTCCCTACGAGCAGTACTTC. Its translation is CASSLSGTPYEQYF.

V usage is TRBV5-1 and J usage is TRBJ1-2; no clear D gene. Germline V gene lookup returns CDR1 SGHRS and CDR2 YFSETQ. This CDR3 has 13 amino acids. The V gene lost 0 bases and the J gene lost 11 bases, with 14 bases spanning the gap. CDR3 in DNA: TGCGCCAGCAGCTTGGGGGGAGACTCGGGATACACCTTC. It specifies CASSLGGDSGYTF.

This chain joins TRBV5-1 and TRBJ2-1; a possible D gene is TRBD2 (6 bases). The CDR3 spans 14 residues. Germline CDR1 is SGHRS and CDR2 is YFSETQ. The V end was cut by 0 bases, the J end by 8 bases, with 12 bases between. CDR3 coding DNA: TGCGCCAGCAGCTTGGTCGGGAGCTTGGATGAGCAGTTCTTC. Residues: CASSLVGSLDEQFF.

The chain carries TRBV12-3 or TRBV12-4 and TRBJ1-6; D possibly corresponds to TRBD1 (5 bases). The CDR3 length is 13 residues. Between the trimmed V and J ends, which lost 4 bases and 10 bases, there was a span of 11 bases. CDR3 DNA: TGTGCCAGCAGTTCCGCCGGACACTCACCCCTCCACTTT. Protein: CASSSAGHSPLHF.

The gene calls are TRBV28 and TRBJ2-5; perhaps TRBD1 as D (5 bases). Germline V gene data show CDR1 as MDHEN and CDR2 as SYDVKM. The CDR3 runs to 15 residues. The V end lost 6 bases, the J end lost 3 bases, and 17 bases lay between the germline ends. The CDR3 DNA reads TGTGCCAGCAGCTCCAGGGCATGGTCTAAAGAGACCCAGTACTTC. This gives the protein CASSSRAWSKETQYF.

A word on this clone: One end of the junction varies from germline; a read error may be responsible. The chain recombines TRBV20-1 with TRBJ2-7; weak D call: TRBD1 (5 bases). In germline, CDR1 is DFQATT, CDR2 SNEGSKA (reference sequence). The CDR3 has 12 residues. CDR3 sequence reads: CSASPGLHEQHF. The CDR3, as DNA: TGCAGTGCTAGTCCAGGGCTCCACGAGCAGCACTTC.

V is TRBV5-8 and J is TRBJ1-1, with D perhaps matching TRBD1 (5 bases). The CDR3 length is 15 residues. Trimming cost V 0 bases and J 1 base, with 10 bases left between them. The V gene's germline CDR1 is SGHTS and CDR2 YDEGEE. CDR3 coding DNA: TGTGCCAGCAGCTTGGTGACAGATAAGAACACTGAAGCTTTCTTT. As protein: CASSLVTDKNTEAFF.

V gene TRBV11-2 combines with J gene TRBJ2-1, with 7 bases aligning to TRBD2. CDR3 length equals 16 residues. V lost 3 bases and J lost 6; bases outside the gene matches: 11. CDR1 is SGHAT, CDR2 FQNNGV, per germline. The CDR3 loop is CASSFILASGGNEQFF. DNA of the CDR3: TGTGCCAGCAGCTTCATACTGGCTAGCGGAGGCAATGAGCAGTTCTTC.

The chain uses TRBV11-2 and TRBJ1-1; TRBD1 is a possible D gene (5 bases). The CDR3 consists of 16 residues. Per the germline V gene, CDR1 is SGHAT and CDR2 is FQNNGV. Trimming stripped 5 bases from V and 8 bases from J, with 24 bases between. The CDR3 reads CASSPREEGAEKEAFF. In DNA form, the CDR3 reads TGTGCCAGCAGCCCCAGGGAAGAAGGGGCCGAGAAGGAAGCTTTCTTT.

The sample holds one count of this clone. This chain links TRBV7-3 with TRBJ1-6, with 7 bases that match TRBD1. Germline V gives CDR1 SGHTA, CDR2 FQGTGA. V shed 4 bases, J shed 7 bases, and the junction held 7 bases outside the gene matches. The CDR3 contains 15 residues. CDR3 in amino acids: CASSSETGFNSPLHF. In nucleotides, the CDR3 is TGTGCCAGCAGCTCCGAGACAGGGTTCAATTCACCCCTCCACTTT.

This chain links TRBV28 with TRBJ2-7; D is possibly TRBD2 (5 bases). The CDR3 contains 14 residues. Trimming removed 2 bases from V and 6 bases from J, with 14 bases in between. Germline CDR1 and CDR2: MDHEN and SYDVKM. CDR3 amino acids: CASSLSGSGREQYF. DNA of the CDR3: TGTGCCAGCAGTTTAAGTGGGAGTGGTCGCGAGCAGTACTTC.

The chain carries TRBV5-1 and TRBJ2-3; TRBD2 agrees at 7 bases. J lost 3 bases, V lost 4 bases, and 5 bases had no gene match. Germline values: CDR1 SGHRS, CDR2 YFSETQ. The CDR3 contains 14 residues. The CDR3 region is CASSPSAGTDTQYF. DNA for the CDR3: TGCGCCAGCAGCCCCTCAGCGGGAACAGATACGCAGTATTTT.

The chain is built from TRBV7-9 and TRBJ2-7; 7 bases are shared with TRBD1. Germline V gene data show CDR1 as SEHNR and CDR2 as FQNEAQ (reference sequence). This CDR3 region has 15 residues. Trimming took 6 bases from V and 2 from J; bases not matched to a gene: 10. CDR3: CASSSGTESPYEQYF. CDR3 nucleotide sequence: TGTGCCAGCAGTTCCGGGACAGAATCCCCCTACGAGCAGTACTTC.